The 18 T cell receptor beta chains below come from one sample, sequenced in a study of glioma-infiltrating T cells after dendritic cell vaccination. The data were produced by immunoSEQ multiplex PCR, yet TCRdb's version contains in-frame clones alone and is incomplete. Of about 67,000 clones in the sample, 81% were seen once. This specimen was blood, taken before dendritic cell vaccination. These receptors came from a human donor with glioblastoma.

This clone occurred a few times. The chain combines TRBV1 with TRBJ1-2. TRBV1 is a pseudogene segment. The CDR3 runs to 9 residues. The CDR3 loop is CTSSQEATF. The CDR3 DNA sequence: TGCACCAGCAGCCAGGAGGCCACCTTC.

The chain couples TRBV6-1 to TRBJ1-2; D is possibly TRBD1 (5 bases). This CDR3 is built from 17 residues. Between the trimmed V and J ends, which lost 2 bases and 5 bases, there was a span of 21 bases. Germline V gene data show CDR1 as MNHNS and CDR2 as SASEGT. The chain's CDR3 is CASSENYEAGNAYGYTF. The CDR3 nucleotides read TGTGCCAGCAGTGAAAACTATGAAGCAGGGAACGCGTATGGCTACACCTTC.

The chain employs TRBV20-1 and TRBJ2-7; a weak D match, TRBD2 (5 bases). This CDR3 has 11 residues. The germline V and J ends were trimmed by 3 bases and 7 bases, with 10 bases remaining between them. The V gene's germline CDR1 is DFQATT and CDR2 SNEGSKA (reference sequence). The CDR3, as DNA: TGCAGTGCTAGTGTCGGGGATGAGCAGTACTTC. Protein: CSASVGDEQYF.

This chain connects TRBV14 to TRBJ2-5; 9 nucleotides line up with TRBD2. V shed 1 base, J shed 2 bases, and the junction held 2 bases outside the gene matches. The CDR3 is 15 residues long. Germline loops: CDR1 SGHDN, CDR2 FVKESK. In DNA, the CDR3 is TGTGCCAGCAGCCAAGGTACTAGCGGGCAAGAGACCCAGTACTTC. Its protein is CASSQGTSGQETQYF.

The chain has TRBV5-6 and TRBJ1-2; TRBD1 matches at 10 bases. The germline gives CDR1 SGHDT, CDR2 YYEEEE. Losses at the gene ends were 1 base for V and 4 bases for J; bases not matched to a gene: 7. CDR3 size: 16 residues. CDR3 in amino acids: CASSLFRGQGSYGYTF. DNA of the CDR3: TGTGCCAGCAGCTTGTTTCGGGGACAGGGGAGCTATGGCTACACCTTC.

The chain joins TRBV18 to TRBJ1-2; tentatively, D is TRBD1 (6 bases). The CDR3 is made up of 15 amino acids. Germline V lookup: CDR1 KGHSH, CDR2 LQKENI. V was clipped by 0 bases and J by 5 bases, with 13 bases between them. CDR3 sequence reads: CASSPPAGASYGYTF. The CDR3 bases are TGTGCCAGCTCACCACCGGCAGGGGCGAGTTATGGCTACACCTTC.

The rearrangement joins TRBV19 to TRBJ1-2; D remains ambiguous. This CDR3 region has 13 residues. Trimming pared 7 bases from V and 7 bases from J, leaving 16 bases between. Germline V lookup: CDR1 LNHDA, CDR2 SQIVND (reference sequence). This CDR3 is CASKRPAGFGYTF. The CDR3 bases are TGTGCCAGTAAGCGACCGGCGGGGTTTGGCTACACCTTC. The complete variable domain, with remaining parts taken from reference TRBV19 and TRBJ1-2, reads DGGITQSPKYLFRKEGQNVTLSCEQNLNHDAMYWYRQDPGQGLRLIYYSQIVNDFQKGDIAEGYSVSREKKESFPLTVTSAQKNPTAFYLCASKRPAGFGYTFGSGTRLTVV.

With regard to this clone: In the same sample, other DNA sequences code for this CDR3. The chain carries TRBV19 and TRBJ1-1; tentatively, D is TRBD1 (6 bases). CDR3 length: 13 residues. The germline CDR1 and CDR2 sequences are LNHDA and SQIVND (reference sequence). Trimming cost V 6 bases and J 0 bases, with 8 bases left between them. CDR3 nucleotides: TGTGCCAGTAGCGGACAGCTGAACACTGAAGCTTTCTTT. Its translation: CASSGQLNTEAFF. Complete variable domain (other parts from reference TRBV19 and TRBJ1-1): DGGITQSPKYLFRKEGQNVTLSCEQNLNHDAMYWYRQDPGQGLRLIYYSQIVNDFQKGDIAEGYSVSREKKESFPLTVTSAQKNPTAFYLCASSGQLNTEAFFGQGTRLTVV.

This CDR3 reads CASSSPGTRGNNEQFF. CDR3 bases: TGTGCCAGCAGTTCACCCGGGACTAGAGGTAACAATGAGCAGTTCTTC. The chain carries TRBV27 and TRBJ2-1; TRBD2 agrees at 8 bases. CDR1 MNHEY and CDR2 SMNVEV come from the germline V gene (reference sequence). Trimming at V came to 4 bases and at J to 5 bases, leaving 10 bases not matched to a gene. The CDR3 spans 16 residues.

The V and J genes are TRBV7-9 and TRBJ2-5; 8 bases agree with TRBD1. Near its end, the DNA agrees better with TRBJ2-7, so the J call may be wrong. This CDR3 comprises 16 residues. Germline CDR1 is SEHNR and CDR2 is FQNEAQ (reference sequence). The CDR3 DNA is TGTGCCAGCAGCTTGATAGCAGGGGGCCAGACCTACGAGCAGTACTTC. Amino acids: CASSLIAGGQTYEQYF.

The V and J genes are TRBV6-1 and TRBJ1-1, with TRBD1 identical over 8 bases. V lost 3 bases and J lost 5; bases outside the gene matches: 5. The CDR3 covers 14 residues. Looked up from germline, CDR1 is MNHNS and CDR2 is SASEGT. CDR3 sequence: CASSDLQGVTEAFF. CDR3 nucleotides: TGTGCCAGCAGTGATTTACAGGGGGTAACTGAAGCTTTCTTT.

This clone appeared a single time. The rearrangement joins TRBV18 to TRBJ1-4; TRBD1 matches at 7 bases. CDR1 and CDR2 from the germline V gene are KGHSH and LQKENI. CDR3 length: 16 amino acids. Trimming at V came to 4 bases and at J to 0 bases, leaving 5 bases not matched to a gene. The CDR3 sequence: CASSQDRMSTNEKLFF. The CDR3 DNA reads as TGTGCCAGCTCACAGGACAGGATGTCAACTAATGAAAAACTGTTTTTT. Combining the CDR3 with reference TRBV18 and TRBJ1-4 gives the whole variable domain NAGVMQNPRHLVRRRGQEARLRCSPMKGHSHVYWYRQLPEEGLKFMVYLQKENIIDESGMPKERFSAEFPKEGPSILRIQQVVRGDSAAYFCASSQDRMSTNEKLFFGSGTQLSVL.

The rearrangement links TRBV9 to TRBJ1-3; D perhaps matches TRBD1 (5 bases). The germline V gene has CDR1 SGDLS and CDR2 YYNGEE. V was pared by 3 bases and J by 4 bases, with 8 bases between. This CDR3 is built from 13 residues. The CDR3 is CASSAGRGNTIYF. DNA for the CDR3: TGTGCCAGCAGCGCAGGGCGCGGAAACACCATATATTTT.

The chain employs TRBV30 and TRBJ1-6; tentatively, D is TRBD1 (5 bases). Trimming shortened V by 4 bases and J by 0 bases, and 10 bases separated the two germline ends. Germline-derived CDR1 and CDR2 are GTSNPN and SVGIG (reference sequence). This CDR3 has 15 residues. CDR3 protein: CAWTDSSSYNSPLHF. The CDR3 DNA reads TGTGCCTGGACCGACAGTAGCTCCTATAATTCACCCCTCCACTTT.

The CDR3 region is CASSSLAGVRDTQYF. CDR3 nucleotide sequence: TGCGCCAGCAGCTCTCTAGCGGGGGTTCGAGATACGCAGTATTTT. This rearrangement joins TRBV5-1 to TRBJ2-3, with TRBD2 identical over 10 bases. Germline CDR1 reads SGHRS; CDR2 reads YFSETQ. The CDR3 sequence is 15 residues long. The V segment lost 3 bases and the J segment 5 bases; nucleotides outside the gene matches: 6.

The chain has TRBV19 and TRBJ1-2, with a weak D call TRBD1 (5 bases). V shed 2 bases and J shed 3 bases, with 10 bases lying between them. CDR1 and CDR2 (germline): LNHDA, SQIVND (reference sequence). This CDR3 comprises 14 residues. The CDR3 reads CASSINRNDYGYTF. CDR3 DNA sequence: TGTGCCAGTAGTATAAACAGGAACGACTATGGCTACACCTTC. Using reference TRBV19 and TRBJ1-2 for the parts outside the CDR3, the full variable domain is DGGITQSPKYLFRKEGQNVTLSCEQNLNHDAMYWYRQDPGQGLRLIYYSQIVNDFQKGDIAEGYSVSREKKESFPLTVTSAQKNPTAFYLCASSINRNDYGYTFGSGTRLTVV.

The J gene is TRBJ2-5, the V gene TRBV4-1, with 14 bases lining up with TRBD2. Germline V CDR1 and CDR2: MGHRA, YSYEKL. The length of the CDR3 is 18 residues. The junction had 11 bases not matched to a gene; V was cut back by 3 bases and J by 5 bases. CDR3 loop: CASSQARLAGGPGETQYF. CDR3 nucleotide sequence: TGCGCCAGCAGCCAGGCCCGACTAGCGGGGGGGCCAGGGGAGACCCAGTACTTC.

This clone has only one observation. This rearrangement joins TRBV14 to TRBJ2-2, with D possibly TRBD1 on 6 matching bases. The V gene lost 0 bases and the J gene lost 4 bases, with 12 bases spanning the gap. The CDR3 runs 16 residues. The germline V gene has CDR1 SGHDN and CDR2 FVKESK. The CDR3 region has the DNA TGTGCCAGCAGCCAAGACCGTAACAGGGCCACCGGGGAGCTGTTTTTT. Encoded protein: CASSQDRNRATGELFF.